The rows below give T cell receptor beta chains drawn from one sample of a study of blood T cells in healthy people across ages. TCRdb re-derived calls from the 5' RACE reads in MiXCR, one entry per CDR3 protein. The sample contains 800,000 to 1,000,000 distinct CDR3 sequences, approximately 49% of which appear only once. The specimen sequenced was blood. These receptors were obtained from a man aged 30 to 45 in good health. CDR3s include the opening cysteine and the closing phenylalanine or tryptophan. The D gene is left open where the match is weak. The listing skips clone size in some rows; elsewhere it reads once, few, many or a size class.

>.|TRBV9|.|TRBJ1-6
CASSVGSRRNYNSPLHF
TGTGCCAGCAGCGTAGGTAGCCGACGGAACTATAATTCACCCCTCCACTTT
>.|TRBV28|TRBD1|TRBJ2-1
CASSSAGTGGGNEQFF
TGTGCCAGCAGTTCCGCCGGGACAGGGGGTGGAAATGAGCAGTTCTTC
>.|TRBV7-2|.|TRBJ2-7
CASCPSYEQYF
TGTGCCAGCTGCCCGTCCTACGAGCAGTACTTC
>.|TRBV4-1|.|TRBJ1-1
CASSHLQAGDPEAFF
TGCGCCAGCAGCCACTTACAAGCAGGAGACCCTGAAGCTTTCTTT
>.|TRBV5-1|TRBD2|TRBJ2-1
CASSFGGTSGGNEQFF
TGCGCCAGCAGCTTCGGGGGGACTAGCGGGGGAAATGAGCAGTTCTTC
>.|TRBV4-3|.|TRBJ2-3
CASSQDPGGAGDTQYF
TGCGCCAGCAGCCAAGATCCAGGGGGGGCAGGAGATACGCAGTATTTT
>.|TRBV12-3/TRBV12-4|.|TRBJ2-7
CASSLRQSPYEQYF
TGTGCCAGCAGTTTGCGACAGAGCCCCTACGAGCAGTACTTC
>.|TRBV20-1|.|TRBJ1-2
CSALTPNYGYTF
TGCAGTGCTTTAACACCCAACTATGGCTACACCTTC
>few|TRBV6-2/TRBV6-3|.|TRBJ2-7
CASSPPLRGSYEQYF
TGTGCCAGCAGCCCCCCATTAAGGGGTTCCTACGAGCAGTACTTC
>.|TRBV4-1|TRBD1|TRBJ2-1
CASSTEGAPLIDEQFF
TGCGCCAGCAGCACTGAGGGGGCCCCACTGATAGATGAGCAGTTCTTC
>few|TRBV12-3/TRBV12-4|.|TRBJ1-5
CASSLSGRQVAQHF
TGTGCCAGCAGTTTATCTGGCCGACAGGTCGCCCAGCATTTT
>few|TRBV2|.|TRBJ2-2
CASSLTEGGELFF
TGTGCCAGCAGTCTGACAGAAGGGGGGGAGCTGTTTTTT
>.|TRBV29-1|TRBD1|TRBJ1-5
CSVKGQEGNQPQHF
TGCAGCGTTAAAGGACAGGAGGGCAATCAGCCCCAGCATTTT
>.|TRBV20-1|.|TRBJ1-1
CGTRLRNTEAFF
TGCGGGACGCGTCTACGGAACACTGAAGCTTTCTTT
>few|TRBV13|.|TRBJ1-1
CASSPRSKNTEAFF
TGTGCCAGCAGCCCCCGCTCGAAGAACACTGAAGCTTTCTTT
>.|TRBV29-1|TRBD1|TRBJ2-5
CSVAPGTGPQETQYF
TGCAGCGTTGCCCCCGGGACAGGACCACAAGAGACCCAGTACTTC
>.|TRBV11-2|.|TRBJ2-1
CASSLGSGNSYNEQFF
TGTGCCAGCAGCTTAGGCTCGGGTAACTCCTACAATGAGCAGTTCTTC
>.|TRBV7-9|.|TRBJ2-7
CASSSLGGGYEQYF
TGTGCCAGCAGCTCCCTCGGGGGAGGTTACGAGCAGTACTTC
>.|TRBV5-6|TRBD2|TRBJ2-7
CASSLDGWTRKYEQYF
TGTGCCAGCAGCTTGGACGGATGGACTAGGAAGTACGAGCAGTACTTC
>once|TRBV13|.|TRBJ2-7
CASSLAPGANEQYF
TGTGCCAGCAGCCTCGCCCCGGGGGCAAACGAGCAGTACTTC
>few|TRBV20-1|TRBD1|TRBJ1-2
CSAIVGQDFYGYTF
TGCAGTGCTATCGTCGGACAGGACTTCTATGGCTACACCTTC
>few|TRBV20-1|.|TRBJ2-4
CSARDRGWGDSNIQYF
TGCAGTGCTAGAGATCGAGGGTGGGGGGATTCAAACATTCAGTACTTC
>.|TRBV4-1|.|TRBJ2-3
CASSQVRSAADTQYF
TGCGCCAGCAGCCAAGTCCGGTCGGCGGCAGATACGCAGTATTTT
>.|TRBV13|.|TRBJ2-3
CASSSDQRADTQYF
TGTGCCAGCAGCTCGGACCAACGGGCGGATACGCAGTATTTT
>.|TRBV4-3|TRBD2|TRBJ2-2
CASSQVGGDTGELFF
TGCGCCAGCAGCCAGGTGGGAGGGGACACCGGGGAGCTGTTTTTT
>.|TRBV10-3|TRBD1|TRBJ1-5
CAIGDRGGQPQHF
TGTGCCATCGGGGACAGGGGCGGACAGCCCCAGCATTTT
>.|TRBV7-2|TRBD1|TRBJ1-2
CASSASPGQGTGYTF
TGTGCCAGCAGCGCAAGTCCGGGACAGGGGACGGGCTACACCTTC
>.|TRBV9|TRBD1|TRBJ2-1
CASSDPRDRASNEQFF
TGTGCCAGCAGCGACCCCCGGGACAGGGCTTCCAATGAGCAGTTCTTC
>.|TRBV7-9|.|TRBJ1-1
CASSLGAVRAAEAFF
TGTGCCAGCAGCTTAGGTGCGGTCAGGGCCGCTGAAGCTTTCTTT
>.|TRBV11-1|TRBD2|TRBJ2-1
CASRRTSGGASGSYNEQFF
TGTGCCAGCAGGCGGACTAGCGGGGGTGCTTCCGGCTCCTACAATGAGCAGTTCTTC
>.|TRBV12-5|.|TRBJ1-1
CASGSGGTWAEAFF
TGTGCTAGTGGTTCCGGGGGAACTTGGGCTGAAGCTTTCTTT
>few|TRBV5-1|.|TRBJ1-4
CASRGLTTNEKLFF
TGCGCCAGCAGAGGGCTCACAACTAATGAAAAACTGTTTTTT
>.|TRBV30|.|TRBJ2-2
CAWSLQRNTGELFF
TGTGCCTGGAGTCTACAGAGGAACACCGGGGAGCTGTTTTTT
>once|TRBV6-5|TRBD1|TRBJ2-1
CASTKRGTVGNEQFF
TGTGCCAGCACCAAACGAGGGACAGTCGGGAATGAGCAGTTCTTC
>many|TRBV29-1|.|TRBJ2-5
CSVAADLSGTQYF
TGCAGCGTTGCGGCGGACTTAAGCGGGACCCAGTACTTC
>.|TRBV28|TRBD1|TRBJ2-7
CASSGTVEAQYF
TGTGCCAGCAGTGGGACAGTAGAGGCCCAGTACTTC
>.|TRBV5-1|.|TRBJ1-6
CASSLAEAGVGSPLHF
TGCGCCAGCAGCTTGGCCGAGGCAGGAGTAGGTTCACCCCTCCACTTT
>many|TRBV6-4|TRBD1|TRBJ2-3
CASSDSGDRITDTQYF
TGTGCCAGCAGTGACTCGGGGGACAGGATCACAGATACGCAGTATTTT
>many|TRBV29-1|TRBD1|TRBJ2-1
CSVIYRGRNEQFF
TGCAGCGTTATTTACAGGGGTCGCAATGAGCAGTTCTTC
>.|TRBV27|TRBD1|TRBJ2-7
CASSGTGLEQYF
TGTGCCAGCAGTGGGACAGGGCTCGAGCAGTACTTC
>.|TRBV18|TRBD1|TRBJ1-2
CASSPTGDRGYVGYTF
TGTGCCAGCTCACCAACCGGGGACAGGGGATATGTCGGCTACACCTTC
>few|TRBV20-1|.|TRBJ2-1
CSARDGSGGRSYNEQFF
TGCAGTGCTAGAGATGGGAGCGGTGGGCGCTCCTACAATGAGCAGTTCTTC
>.|TRBV6-5|TRBD2|TRBJ2-1
CASSYSNLLAGGFYNEQFF
TGTGCCAGCAGTTACTCCAACCTCCTAGCGGGAGGCTTCTACAATGAGCAGTTCTTC
>.|TRBV7-2|.|TRBJ1-6
CASSFAGSPYNSPLHF
TGTGCCAGCAGCTTTGCAGGAAGCCCCTATAATTCACCCCTCCACTTT